Listed here are 9 T cell receptor beta chains from one sample, sequenced in a study of shared T cell receptors in the human thymus. Assay used: immunoSEQ multiplex PCR; TCRdb lists only in-frame clones, some missing. The data show hundreds of thousands of clones, more than 75% seen once. The same data also went into a second study, on human thymus T cells.

Sequences were obtained from thymocytes. The receptors here all came from a boy under two years old with a congenital heart defect.

The CDR3 DNA sequence: TGTGCCAGCAGTGAAGGGGACAGGGGGGCCCAGAACACTGAAGCTTTCTTT. Translating gives CASSEGDRGAQNTEAFF. The rearrangement joins TRBV25-1 to TRBJ1-1; 11 nucleotides align to TRBD1. The CDR3 is made up of 17 amino acids. The germline V gene encodes CDR1 MGHDK and CDR2 SYGVNS. With 2 bases clipped from V and 1 base from J, the junction kept 6 bases outside the gene matches. The full variable domain, in which reference TRBV25-1 and TRBJ1-1 provide the parts outside the CDR3, is EADIYQTPRYLVIGTGKKITLECSQTMGHDKMYWYQQDPGMELHLIHYSYGVNSTEKGDLSSESTVSRIRTEHFPLTLESARPSHTSQYLCASSEGDRGAQNTEAFFGQGTRLTVV.

The rearrangement joins TRBV5-4 to TRBJ2-1; 10 bases align to TRBD2. This CDR3 region has 16 residues. Germline V lookup: CDR1 SGHNT, CDR2 YYREEE (reference sequence). J lost 0 bases, V lost 4 bases, and 4 bases had no gene match. As DNA, the CDR3 is TGTGCCAGCAGCGTTACTAGCGGGGACTCCTACAATGAGCAGTTCTTC. It yields the protein CASSVTSGDSYNEQFF.

In this sample, this clone turned up a few times. The rearrangement links TRBV6-5 to TRBJ1-5, with 8 bases that match TRBD1. V shed 4 bases, J shed 5 bases, and the junction held 7 bases outside the gene matches. Germline V gene sequence: CDR1 MNHEY, CDR2 SVGAGI. The CDR3 has 15 amino acids. The CDR3 spells CASSLGRGQDQPQHF. As DNA, the CDR3 is TGTGCCAGCAGTTTAGGCAGGGGGCAGGATCAGCCCCAGCATTTT.

The chain has TRBV7-2 and TRBJ2-3; the D gene is possibly TRBD2 (6 bases). The V gene's germline CDR1 is SGHTA and CDR2 FQGNSA. V was cut by 3 bases and J by 5 bases, with 9 bases left in between. The CDR3 is 13 residues long. This CDR3 is CASSFKAGDTQYF. The CDR3 nucleotides are TGTGCCAGCAGCTTTAAAGCGGGAGATACGCAGTATTTT.

On this clone: Sequence at one end of the junction differs from germline and may be a read error. This chain joins TRBV2 and TRBJ2-1, with TRBD1 as a possible D gene (7 bases). Germline lookup yields CDR1 SNHLY and CDR2 FYNNEI. The CDR3 has 20 residues. As DNA, the CDR3 is TGTGCCAGCAGGGAAGGACGACAGGGTTGGCTTGCGGGGAATTACAATGAGCAGTTCTTC. This encodes CASREGRQGWLAGNYNEQFF.

The chain has TRBV28 and TRBJ2-1; D may be TRBD1 (6 bases). The V and J ends lost 6 bases and 9 bases respectively, with 30 bases between them. CDR1 and CDR2 (germline): MDHEN, SYDVKM. This CDR3 region has 18 residues. CDR3 region: CASSPPGMGASPMSEQFF. The CDR3 bases are TGTGCCAGCAGCCCCCCGGGGATGGGGGCTAGCCCAATGAGTGAGCAGTTCTTC.

The rearrangement uses TRBV28 and TRBJ1-5, with 7 nucleotides matching TRBD1. This CDR3 region has 16 residues. Germline values: CDR1 MDHEN, CDR2 SYDVKM. The junction had 10 bases not matched to a gene; V was cut back by 7 bases and J by 1 base. CDR3 in DNA: TGTGCCAGCACCAACCGGGACAGCAGCAGCAATCAGCCCCAGCATTTT. Translation gives CASTNRDSSSNQPQHF.

This chain links TRBV7-2 with TRBJ2-7; D might be TRBD2 (6 bases). The CDR3 spans 16 residues. Germline V lookup: CDR1 SGHTA, CDR2 FQGNSA. Trimming took 0 bases from V and 7 from J, leaving 19 bases between them. Here the CDR3 DNA reads TGTGCCAGCAGCTTAGCGGACGGCGGGGCCCCCAAGGAGCAGTACTTC. It is translated as CASSLADGGAPKEQYF.

The J gene is TRBJ2-3, the V gene TRBV4-3; TRBD2 is a possible D gene (5 bases). Per the germline V gene, CDR1 is LGHNA and CDR2 is YSLEER. Trimming shortened V by 2 bases and J by 7 bases, and 10 bases separated the two germline ends. The CDR3 covers 13 residues. The DNA for the CDR3 is TGCGCCAGCAGCCAAAGTACTAGAAATACGCAGTATTTT. Translated: CASSQSTRNTQYF.